This T cell receptor beta chain is drawn from a study of early T cells in non-severe SARS-CoV-2 infection. Broader study findings: Anti-spike CD8 specificities were favored by VDJdb matching, whose results missed private and CD4 specificities.

The germline V gene has CDR1 MNHEY and CDR2 SVGAGI. This CDR3 has 13 residues. V lost 9 bases, J lost 2 bases, and 12 bases lay in between. TCRdb itself ran the 5' RACE reads through MiXCR, one entry per CDR3 protein. Of around 70,000 distinct CDR3 sequences listed, 9% to 15% are singletons. This clonotype was seen a handful of times. Antigen specificity is unknown. Material: whole blood. The receptor was isolated from an adult who was a healthcare worker with PCR-confirmed SARS-CoV-2 infection or an uninfected control (not recorded which). The V gene is TRBV6-5, the J gene TRBJ2-3; no definite D call. The CDR3 DNA reads TGTGCCAGTCGGTCCCCGCTCACAGATACGCAGTATTTT. Translation: CASRSPLTDTQYF.